These T cell receptor beta chains were read from a single sample in a study of blood T cell repertoires in COVID-19. TCRdb's copy holds only in-frame clones and misses some; the assay was immunoSEQ multiplex PCR. The table has about 130,000 clones, roughly 90% seen once. Sequenced: PBMCs or T cells enriched from blood (not recorded which). These receptor sequences come from a woman between 50 and 59 years old who had recovered from COVID-19. Each CDR3 is given with its conserved first and last residue. The D gene is left open where the match is weak.

D,J,V,DNA,CDR3
TRBD2,TRBJ2-1,TRBV10-1,TGCGCCAGTCACCCCGGAAGACTAGCGGGGGTCCACAATGAGCAGTTCTTC,CASHPGRLAGVHNEQFF
TRBD2,TRBJ2-7,TRBV5-5,TGTGCCAGCAGCTTGGAGGGAGGGAGGACCTACGAGCAGTACTTC,CASSLEGGRTYEQYF
TRBD2,TRBJ2-7,TRBV2,TGTGCCAGCAGTGAAGCCGGGGTAGCGGGGGGCCCGGAGTGGGTTAAGCAGTACTTC,CASSEAGVAGGPEWVKQYF
TRBD1,TRBJ1-1,TRBV6-5,TGTGCCAGCAGACAAAAGACAGGGAAGGGCACTGAAGCTTTCTTT,CASRQKTGKGTEAFF
-,TRBJ1-2,TRBV19,TGTGCCAGTAGTATGACGGCAGGGGTCTATGGCTACACCTTC,CASSMTAGVYGYTF
-,TRBJ2-7,TRBV9,TGTGCCAGCAGCCCCCAATACGAGCAGTACTTC,CASSPQYEQYF
-,TRBJ1-1,TRBV12-3/TRBV12-4,TGTGCCAGCAGTTACGGGGGCACTGAAGCTTTCTTT,CASSYGGTEAFF
-,TRBJ1-2,TRBV29-1,TGCAGCGCCTCTGGGGACTACAAACAAAACTATGGCTACACCTTC,CSASGDYKQNYGYTF
TRBD1,TRBJ2-7,TRBV19,TGTGCCAGTAGTCCTAGGGTGGGACAGGGGTACGAGCAGTACTTC,CASSPRVGQGYEQYF
TRBD1,TRBJ2-7,TRBV7-9,TGTGCCAGCAGCCCCCGGACAGGGTCTTACTCCGAGCAGTACTTC,CASSPRTGSYSEQYF
-,TRBJ1-4,TRBV24-1,TGTGCCACCATCCTTAACAGGGCAATGGGACGAGTGTTTTTT,CATILNRAMGRVFF
-,TRBJ1-1,TRBV2,TGTGCCAGCAGGGGCACAGGGATGAACACTGAAGCTTTCTTT,CASRGTGMNTEAFF
-,TRBJ1-2,TRBV9,TGTGCCAGCAGCGTTAGGCAGGGCGACTATGGCTACACCTTC,CASSVRQGDYGYTF
TRBD1,TRBJ2-5,TRBV20-1,TGCAGTGCTAGTCCCGGACAGGGATACCGGGAAGAGACCCAGTACTTC,CSASPGQGYREETQYF
-,TRBJ2-3,TRBV5-4,TGTGCCAGCAGCTATATTACAGATACGCAGTATTTT,CASSYITDTQYF
TRBD1,TRBJ1-4,TRBV2,TGTGCCAGCAGAGGGACAGGAAACGAAAAACTGTTTTTT,CASRGTGNEKLFF
TRBD1,TRBJ1-5,TRBV6-2/TRBV6-3,TGTGCCAGCAGTACCACAGGGGGTCAGAATCAGCCCCAGCATTTT,CASSTTGGQNQPQHF
TRBD1,TRBJ1-1,TRBV4-1,TGCGCCAGCAGCCAAGTCTTCCGGGACAGGGGGCTCGGGGTAGCTTTCTTT,CASSQVFRDRGLGVAFF